Each of the 3 T cell receptor beta chains below was sequenced from the same sample in a study of blood T cell repertoires in COVID-19. Measured with immunoSEQ multiplex PCR; TCRdb has only the in-frame clones, and not every one. The sample shows fewer than 110,000 clones, approximately 88% of them seen only once. The sequenced material came from peripheral blood. These receptors were collected from a man between 40 and 49 years old with active or convalescent COVID-19.

This chain uses TRBV28 with TRBJ1-1, with a weak D call TRBD1 (5 bases). The CDR3 extends over 14 amino acids. The V end lost 7 bases, the J end lost 1 base, and 13 bases lay between the germline ends. Germline V CDR1 and CDR2: MDHEN, SYDVKM. CDR3 region: CASNGAFTNTEAFF. The CDR3 DNA sequence: TGTGCCAGCAATGGGGCTTTTACGAACACTGAAGCTTTCTTT.

This clone was seen only a few times. The rearrangement links TRBV29-1 to TRBJ2-7, with D maybe TRBD1 (6 bases). The CDR3 is 12 residues long. The germline CDR1 and CDR2 sequences are SQVTM and ANQGSEA. Trimming stripped 8 bases from V and 2 bases from J, with 13 bases between. In DNA form, the CDR3 reads TGCAGCTTTTGGACAGACACCTACGAGCAGTACTTC. Amino acids: CSFWTDTYEQYF.

V and J are TRBV5-5 and TRBJ1-1; no reliable D call. This CDR3 comprises 15 residues. The germline V and J ends were trimmed by 0 bases and 4 bases, with 13 bases remaining between them. Germline-derived CDR1 and CDR2 are SGHKS and YYEKEE (reference sequence). This CDR3 reads CASSLAGEGLTEAFF. The CDR3 nucleotides are TGTGCCAGCAGCTTGGCCGGGGAGGGTCTCACTGAAGCTTTCTTT.